The next 9 T cell receptor beta chains were all read from a single sample in a study of T cell responses to AZD1222 COVID-19 vaccine. TCRdb's copy holds only in-frame clones and misses some; the assay was immunoSEQ multiplex PCR. The table has some 200,000 clones, roughly 93% seen once; the top ten hold roughly 0.98%. This specimen was peripheral blood, taken on day 0 of AZD1222 vaccination. These receptors all come from an adult in good health.

The rearrangement links TRBV10-3 to TRBJ2-7, with 11 positions matching TRBD2. The CDR3 length is 16 residues. Per germline, CDR1 ENHRY and CDR2 SYGVKD. The junction had 6 bases not matched to a gene; V was cut back by 3 bases and J by 2 bases. The CDR3 DNA is TGTGCCATCAGTGATCTTAGCGGGAGGGATCCCTACGAGCAGTACTTC. Its protein is CAISDLSGRDPYEQYF.

The chain is built from TRBV6-4 and TRBJ2-1, with a weak D call TRBD2 (5 bases). Germline loops: CDR1 MRHNA, CDR2 SNTAGT. Trimming pared 5 bases from V and 8 bases from J, leaving 16 bases between. The CDR3 has 14 amino acids. The CDR3 protein is CASSSGQAVDEQFF. The CDR3 bases are TGTGCCAGCAGTTCAGGTCAAGCGGTGGATGAGCAGTTCTTC.

This chain connects TRBV3-1 (or the pseudogene TRBV3-2) to TRBJ2-6, with a possible D match to TRBD1 (6 bases). V gave up 1 base and J gave up 3 bases, with 10 bases separating them. The germline V gene has CDR1 LGHDT and CDR2 YNNKEL (reference sequence). The CDR3 totals 16 residues. The CDR3 loop reads CASSQATGGGANVLTF. The CDR3 bases are TGTGCCAGCAGCCAAGCGACAGGCGGTGGGGCCAACGTCCTGACTTTC.

The genes are TRBV7-9 and TRBJ2-2; D is undetermined. V was pared by 2 bases and J by 2 bases, with 3 bases between. Germline values: CDR1 SEHNR, CDR2 FQNEAQ (reference sequence). The length of the CDR3 is 13 residues. This CDR3 reads CASSLKNTGELFF. For the CDR3, the DNA is TGTGCCAGCAGCTTAAAAAACACCGGGGAGCTGTTTTTT.

The rearrangement uses TRBV19 and TRBJ1-5; D possibly corresponds to TRBD1 (6 bases). This CDR3 comprises 15 residues. Trimming left V 6 bases short and J 5 bases short, with 17 bases between. Germline V gene sequence: CDR1 LNHDA, CDR2 SQIVND (reference sequence). CDR3 sequence reads: CASSLGQWEYQPQHF. The CDR3 DNA reads as TGTGCCAGTAGCCTCGGACAGTGGGAGTATCAGCCCCAGCATTTT.

The chain recombines TRBV28 with TRBJ1-1; a weak D match, TRBD1 (5 bases). The CDR3 sequence is 15 residues long. Germline V CDR1 and CDR2: MDHEN, SYDVKM. Deletions cut 8 bases from V and 5 bases from J, with 21 bases between. The DNA for the CDR3 is TGTGCCAGCCCTACGACCGGCCAGGGTGATACTGAAGCTTTCTTT. Translation gives CASPTTGQGDTEAFF.

CDR3 region: CATSRDRVEFLGYTF. As DNA, the CDR3 is TGTGCCACCAGCAGGGACAGGGTTGAGTTCTTAGGCTACACCTTC. The rearrangement links TRBV15 to TRBJ1-2; 8 bases agree with TRBD1. V was pared by 3 bases and J by 8 bases, with 11 bases of the junction left unmatched. CDR1 is LNHNV, CDR2 YYDKDF, per germline (reference sequence). The CDR3 runs to 15 residues.

The chain has TRBV5-4 and TRBJ1-1, with a weak D call TRBD1 (6 bases). V shed 4 bases and J shed 5 bases, with 15 bases lying between them. The CDR3 extends over 14 amino acids. Germline CDR1 reads SGHNT; CDR2 reads YYREEE (reference sequence). CDR3 coding DNA: TGTGCCAGCAGCCAAACAGGGCCGGGGACTGAAGCTTTCTTT. This encodes CASSQTGPGTEAFF.

This clone showed up just once. This sequence joins TRBV5-1 and TRBJ1-2; 7 bases agree with TRBD1. The J segment lost 2 bases and the V segment lost 4 bases, leaving 5 bases of the junction unmatched. Germline CDR1 reads SGHRS; CDR2 reads YFSETQ. The CDR3 consists of 14 residues. As DNA, the CDR3 is TGCGCCAGCAGCCGACAGGGACAGAACTATGGCTACACCTTC. Residues: CASSRQGQNYGYTF. The full variable domain, in which reference TRBV5-1 and TRBJ1-2 provide the parts outside the CDR3, is KAGVTQTPRYLIKTRGQQVTLSCSPISGHRSVSWYQQTPGQGLQFLFEYFSETQRNKGNFPGRFSGRQFSNSRSEMNVSTLELGDSALYLCASSRQGQNYGYTFGSGTRLTVV.